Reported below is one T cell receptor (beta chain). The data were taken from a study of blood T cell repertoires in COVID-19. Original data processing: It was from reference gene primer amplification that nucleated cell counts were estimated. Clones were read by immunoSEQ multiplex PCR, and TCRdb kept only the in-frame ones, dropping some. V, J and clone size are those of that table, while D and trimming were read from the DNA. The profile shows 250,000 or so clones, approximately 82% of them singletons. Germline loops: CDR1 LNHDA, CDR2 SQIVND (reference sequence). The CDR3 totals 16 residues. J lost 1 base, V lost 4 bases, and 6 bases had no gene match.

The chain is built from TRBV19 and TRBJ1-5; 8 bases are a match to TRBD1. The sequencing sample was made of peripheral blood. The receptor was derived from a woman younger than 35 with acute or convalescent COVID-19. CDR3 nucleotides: TGTGCCAGTAGTACCGACAGGGGCGGGAGCAATCAGCCCCAGCATTTT. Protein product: CASSTDRGGSNQPQHF.